Listed here are 12 T cell receptor beta chains from one sample, sequenced in a study of identical twins. TCRdb ran MiXCR on the 5' RACE reads and lists one entry per CDR3 protein. The table has about 490,000 distinct CDR3 sequences, approximately 14% seen once. The same sample was also used in a study of yellow fever vaccine responses in identical twins.

The sequenced sample consisted of CD4+ T cells sorted from blood. The receptors stem from a woman between 18 and 30 years old in good health.

This clonotype turned up a few times. This chain joins TRBV12-3 or TRBV12-4 and TRBJ2-2; D is unclear. The CDR3 sequence is 14 residues long. V gave up 5 bases and J gave up 8 bases, with 15 bases separating them. Here the CDR3 DNA reads TGTGCCAGCAGTCCCCGTTTGGAGATAGGGGAGCTGTTTTTT. It codes for CASSPRLEIGELFF.

This clonotype was seen a handful of times. The rearrangement links TRBV2 to TRBJ2-3; 8 nucleotides align to TRBD2. Germline CDR1 SNHLY, CDR2 FYNNEI. Germline trimming cut 3 bases from V and 1 base from J; bases unmatched to any gene: 3. The CDR3 is 15 residues long. The CDR3 is CASSETGGGTDTQYF. In nucleotides, the CDR3 is TGTGCCAGCAGTGAGACGGGGGGGGGCACAGATACGCAGTATTTT. The full variable domain, its missing parts supplied by reference TRBV2 and TRBJ2-3, is EPEVTQTPSHQVTQMGQEVILRCVPISNHLYFYWYRQILGQKVEFLVSFYNNEISEKSEIFDDQFSVERPDGSNFTLKIRSTKLEDSAMYFCASSETGGGTDTQYFGPGTRLTVL.

In nucleotides, the CDR3 is TGTGCCAGCAGCTCCCATTCAGATAGCAAGCAGTTCTTC. The encoded protein is CASSSHSDSKQFF. The chain has TRBV7-2 and TRBJ2-1; D unclear. The CDR3 runs to 13 residues. With 4 bases removed from V and 11 bases from J, the gap between germline ends came to 15 bases. Germline lookup yields CDR1 SGHTA and CDR2 FQGNSA. The full variable domain, rest sourced from reference TRBV7-2 and TRBJ2-1, is GAGVSQSPSNKVTEKGKDVELRCDPISGHTALYWYRQSLGQGLEFLIYFQGNSAPDKSGLPSDRFSAERTGGSVSTLTIQRTQQEDSAVYLCASSSHSDSKQFFGPGTRLTVL.

This clonotype was counted only a few times. This sequence joins TRBV4-1 and TRBJ2-2; 10 positions agree with TRBD2. The length of the CDR3 is 18 residues. Germline-derived CDR1 and CDR2 are MGHRA and YSYEKL. Losses at the gene ends were 0 bases for V and 4 bases for J; bases not matched to a gene: 8. The CDR3 protein is CASSQEGLAGEVTGELFF. The CDR3 DNA sequence: TGCGCCAGCAGCCAAGAAGGGCTAGCGGGAGAGGTCACCGGGGAGCTGTTTTTT.

V and J are TRBV5-1 and TRBJ2-7; no clear D gene. This CDR3 is built from 12 residues. The germline V and J ends were trimmed by 1 base and 5 bases, with 7 bases remaining between them. Per the germline V gene, CDR1 is SGHRS and CDR2 is YFSETQ. CDR3 amino acids: CASSLKPDEQYF. The CDR3 nucleotides read TGCGCCAGCAGCTTGAAACCGGACGAGCAGTACTTC.

This clonotype has more than one count but fewer than ten. The genes are TRBV3-1 and TRBJ1-1; D gene unclear. Trimming took 4 bases from V and 6 from J, leaving 15 bases between them. CDR3 length equals 14 residues. CDR1 is LGHDT, CDR2 YNNKEL, per germline (reference sequence). The CDR3 DNA reads TGTGCCAGCAGCCGTTCGTTAGGGTACGCTGAAGCTTTCTTT. It specifies CASSRSLGYAEAFF. The variable domain in full, completed from reference TRBV3-1 and TRBJ1-1, reads DTAVSQTPKYLVTQMGNDKSIKCEQNLGHDTMYWYKQDSKKFLKIMFSYNNKELIINETVPNRFSPKSPDKAHLNLHINSLELGDSAVYFCASSRSLGYAEAFFGQGTRLTVV.

The V and J genes are TRBV12-3 or TRBV12-4 and TRBJ2-2; 11 bases map to TRBD1. The V and J ends lost 6 bases and 6 bases, in that order; junction bases with no gene match: 6. The CDR3 extends over 15 amino acids. The CDR3 region is CASSLGQGAAGELFF. The CDR3 nucleotides read TGTGCCAGCAGCCTCGGACAGGGGGCCGCCGGGGAGCTGTTTTTT.

This clonotype was seen ten or more times. The chain uses TRBV6-5 and TRBJ1-2, with TRBD1 matching 10 bases. CDR1 is MNHEY, CDR2 SVGAGI, per germline. V trimming: 5 bases; J trimming: 4 bases; junction bases outside the gene matches: 7. The length of the CDR3 is 15 residues. The CDR3 region is CASSTETGGSYGYTF. The DNA for the CDR3 is TGTGCCAGCAGTACCGAGACAGGGGGCAGCTATGGCTACACCTTC.

This clonotype was counted only a few times. The chain combines TRBV5-1 with TRBJ1-6, with 8 bases matching TRBD1. Germline CDR1 is SGHRS and CDR2 is YFSETQ. The CDR3 totals 16 residues. V shed 0 bases and J 6 bases; nucleotides not matched to a gene: 5. DNA for the CDR3: TGCGCCAGCAGCTTGGCGGCGACAGGGGCTAATTCACCCCTCCACTTT. As protein: CASSLAATGANSPLHF.

The chain is built from TRBV7-2 and TRBJ2-1, with 14 bases fitting TRBD2. The V gene's germline CDR1 is SGHTA and CDR2 FQGNSA. V lost 5 bases to trimming and J lost 10 bases; unmatched junction nucleotides: 7. The CDR3 contains 15 residues. This CDR3 is CASSPGLAGGKEQFF. For the CDR3, the DNA is TGTGCCAGCAGCCCCGGACTAGCGGGGGGCAAAGAGCAGTTCTTC.

This clonotype appeared a few times. The chain carries TRBV27 and TRBJ2-7, with TRBD1 identical over 12 bases. The CDR3 runs 15 residues. V gave up 6 bases and J gave up 5 bases; unmatched junction bases: 8. The germline gives CDR1 MNHEY, CDR2 SMNVEV (reference sequence). Here the CDR3 DNA reads TGTGCCAGCAGCTCCGGGACAGGGGGCTTCAACGAGCAGTACTTC. Encoded protein: CASSSGTGGFNEQYF.

The V and J genes are TRBV29-1 and TRBJ2-7, with D perhaps matching TRBD1 or TRBD2 (5 bases each). V was pared by 4 bases and J by 3 bases, with 13 bases between. Germline V lookup: CDR1 SQVTM, CDR2 ANQGSEA. The CDR3 spans 13 residues. The CDR3 spells CSVGRGEFYEQYF. The CDR3, as DNA: TGCAGCGTTGGAAGGGGAGAATTCTACGAGCAGTACTTC.